One and the same sample provided the 17 T cell receptor beta chains below, sequenced in a study of blood T cell repertoires in COVID-19. Profiling relied on immunoSEQ multiplex PCR, and the TCRdb table lists in-frame clones only, not all of them. The data hold about 58,000 clones, with less than 90% observed a single time. The specimen was peripheral blood. All receptors derive from a woman in her seventies with active COVID-19.

The V call is TRBV7-8, the J call TRBJ2-1; the D gene is possibly TRBD2 (5 bases). V lost 0 bases, J lost 13 bases, and 19 bases lay in between. There are 15 residues in the CDR3. The germline V gene has CDR1 SGHVS and CDR2 FQNEAQ. The CDR3 bases are TGTGCCAGCAGCTTAGCGGTCCACGCGAGGGCAGTACAGTTCTTC. It codes for CASSLAVHARAVQFF.

The chain employs TRBV9 and TRBJ2-2, with 10 bases lining up with TRBD2. V lost 9 bases to trimming and J lost 3 bases; unmatched junction nucleotides: 8. The CDR3 extends over 15 amino acids. Germline V gives CDR1 SGDLS, CDR2 YYNGEE. The chain's CDR3 is CATAQREGYTGELFF. CDR3 bases: TGTGCCACCGCCCAGCGGGAGGGATACACCGGGGAGCTGTTTTTT.

This rearrangement joins TRBV11-1 to TRBJ2-3; weak D call: TRBD1 (7 bases). Germline CDR1 and CDR2: SGHAT and FQDESV (reference sequence). The CDR3 sequence is 16 residues long. Between the trimmed V and J ends, which lost 2 bases and 3 bases, there was a span of 15 bases. The CDR3 region has the DNA TGTGCCAGCAGCTTATCGGCAGGGGGGAGTACAGATACGCAGTATTTT. The encoded protein is CASSLSAGGSTDTQYF.

The CDR3 protein is CASSLGLAGEGEQFF. The CDR3 region has the DNA TGTGCCAGCAGCTTAGGACTAGCGGGAGAGGGTGAGCAGTTCTTC. The rearrangement links TRBV7-9 to TRBJ2-1; TRBD2 matches at 12 bases. The germline CDR1 and CDR2 sequences are SEHNR and FQNEAQ (reference sequence). V lost 1 base to trimming and J lost 9 bases; unmatched junction nucleotides: 4. This CDR3 has 15 amino acids. The variable domain in full, with the rest retrieved from reference TRBV7-9 and TRBJ2-1, is DTGVSQNPRHKITKRGQNVTFRCDPISEHNRLYWYRQTLGQGPEFLTYFQNEAQLEKSRLLSDRFSAERPKGSFSTLEIQRTEQGDSAMYLCASSLGLAGEGEQFFGPGTRLTVL.

V and J are TRBV20-1 and TRBJ2-2; 7 bases fit TRBD2. Germline-derived CDR1 and CDR2 are DFQATT and SNEGSKA (reference sequence). The CDR3 loop spans 15 amino acids. J lost 2 bases, V lost 3 bases, and 6 bases had no gene match. This CDR3 reads CSASMRTRNTGELFF. The CDR3 coding sequence is TGCAGTGCTAGTATGCGGACTAGAAACACCGGGGAGCTGTTTTTT.

This rearrangement joins TRBV7-3 to TRBJ1-2; D call uncertain. CDR1 SGHTA and CDR2 FQGTGA come from the germline V gene. V was pared by 4 bases and J by 7 bases, with 13 bases between. The CDR3 sequence is 13 residues long. This CDR3 reads CASSSDGRLGYTF. The CDR3 nucleotides read TGTGCCAGCAGCTCGGACGGGAGACTTGGCTACACCTTC.

CDR3 sequence reads: CASSGRLAGEQFF. The CDR3 coding sequence is TGTGCCAGCAGCGGCCGGCTAGCGGGTGAGCAGTTCTTC. The rearrangement joins TRBV7-8 to TRBJ2-1; 8 bases agree with TRBD2. Germline V gives CDR1 SGHVS, CDR2 FQNEAQ. There are 13 residues in the CDR3. J lost 9 bases, V lost 5 bases, and 6 bases had no gene match.

The chain joins TRBV7-6 to TRBJ2-7; maybe TRBD1 (6 bases). V dropped 5 bases and J dropped 2 bases, with 13 bases sitting between them. This CDR3 contains 14 residues. Germline CDR1 is SGHVS and CDR2 is FNYEAQ. The CDR3 loop is CASSQTPGAYEQYF. The DNA of the CDR3 is TGTGCCAGCAGCCAGACACCAGGGGCCTACGAGCAGTACTTC.

The chain carries TRBV28 and TRBJ2-5, with D possibly being TRBD1 (5 bases). This CDR3 region has 14 residues. The V end lost 3 bases, the J end lost 5 bases, and 13 bases lay between the germline ends. The germline CDR1 and CDR2 sequences are MDHEN and SYDVKM. The CDR3 coding sequence is TGTGCCAGCAGTTTGGTAGGGGTCCGGGAGACCCAGTACTTC. This encodes CASSLVGVRETQYF.

The V and J genes are TRBV28 and TRBJ2-1, with 9 bases fitting TRBD2. The germline V gene encodes CDR1 MDHEN and CDR2 SYDVKM. The CDR3 totals 16 residues. Trimming at V came to 2 bases and at J to 3 bases, leaving 5 bases not matched to a gene. In nucleotides, the CDR3 is TGTGCCAGCAGTTTAGAGGGACTAGCCGGCTACAATGAGCAGTTCTTC. This sequence encodes CASSLEGLAGYNEQFF. The variable domain in full, completed from reference TRBV28 and TRBJ2-1, reads DVKVTQSSRYLVKRTGEKVFLECVQDMDHENMFWYRQDPGLGLRLIYFSYDVKMKEKGDIPEGYSVSREKKERFSLILESASTNQTSMYLCASSLEGLAGYNEQFFGPGTRLTVL.

The gene calls are TRBV2 and TRBJ2-3; 11 nucleotides line up with TRBD2. The CDR3 is 16 residues long. After removal of 5 bases from V and 0 bases from J, the junction contained 4 bases not matched to a gene. Germline V gives CDR1 SNHLY, CDR2 FYNNEI. CDR3 DNA sequence: TGTGCCAGCAGTTCCGGACTAGCGGGCAGCACAGATACGCAGTATTTT. This codes for CASSSGLAGSTDTQYF.

V and J are TRBV5-1 and TRBJ1-2; TRBD1 matches 8 bases. Losses at the gene ends were 3 bases for V and 8 bases for J; bases not matched to a gene: 12. Germline V gene data show CDR1 as SGHRS and CDR2 as YFSETQ. The CDR3 totals 15 residues. The CDR3 spells CASSSVAVTGEGYTF. DNA of the CDR3: TGCGCCAGCAGCTCGGTTGCGGTGACAGGGGAGGGCTACACCTTC.

The chain combines TRBV10-1 with TRBJ2-2, with 7 bases aligning to TRBD1. In germline, CDR1 is WNHNN, CDR2 SYGVQD (reference sequence). J lost 0 bases, V lost 3 bases, and 13 bases had no gene match. CDR3 size: 19 residues. CDR3 DNA: TGCGCCAGCAGTGACTCTCCGGCCCCCGGGACAGCGAACACCGGGGAGCTGTTTTTT. It is translated as CASSDSPAPGTANTGELFF.

V is TRBV10-1 and J is TRBJ2-1; D gene unclear. V was cut by 2 bases and J by 9 bases, with 11 bases left in between. CDR3 length: 13 residues. Germline lookup yields CDR1 WNHNN and CDR2 SYGVQD (reference sequence). The CDR3 coding sequence is TGCGCCAGCAGTGAGAGGAGAAGCAGTGAGCAGTTCTTC. Protein product: CASSERRSSEQFF.

The chain links TRBV7-2 to TRBJ2-7; TRBD2 agrees at 7 bases. The CDR3 is made up of 15 amino acids. Trimming cost V 0 bases and J 3 bases; bases outside gene matches: 5. Germline V lookup: CDR1 SGHTA, CDR2 FQGNSA. DNA for the CDR3: TGTGCCAGCAGCTTAGCACGAGGGGAGGGCTACGAGCAGTACTTC. This gives the protein CASSLARGEGYEQYF.

This clone appeared once. The chain has TRBV30 and TRBJ1-2; no reliable D call. This CDR3 has 11 amino acids. The germline V and J ends were trimmed by 4 bases and 4 bases, with 7 bases remaining between them. Germline lookup yields CDR1 GTSNPN and CDR2 SVGIG (reference sequence). The CDR3: CAWTTAYGYTF. The CDR3 nucleotides read TGTGCCTGGACGACTGCCTATGGCTACACCTTC.

The gene calls are TRBV3-1 (or the pseudogene TRBV3-2) and TRBJ2-3; 7 bases match TRBD1. Germline lookup yields CDR1 LGHDT and CDR2 YNNKEL (reference sequence). V trimming: 4 bases; J trimming: 5 bases; junction bases outside the gene matches: 9. The CDR3 extends over 15 amino acids. As DNA, the CDR3 is TGTGCCAGCAGCCGGTTAGACAGGACAGGAGATACGCAGTATTTT. Protein: CASSRLDRTGDTQYF.